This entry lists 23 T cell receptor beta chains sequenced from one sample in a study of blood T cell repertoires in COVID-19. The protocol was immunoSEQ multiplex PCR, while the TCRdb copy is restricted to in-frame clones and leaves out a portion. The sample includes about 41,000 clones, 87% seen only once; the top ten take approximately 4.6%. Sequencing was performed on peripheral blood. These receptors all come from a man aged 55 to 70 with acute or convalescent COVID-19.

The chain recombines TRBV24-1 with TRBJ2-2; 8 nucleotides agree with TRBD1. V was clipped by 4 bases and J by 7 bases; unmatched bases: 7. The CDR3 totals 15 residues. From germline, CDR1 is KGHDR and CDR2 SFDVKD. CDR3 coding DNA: TGTGCCACCAGTGAGTTGACAGGGGATGGCGGGGAGCTGTTTTTT. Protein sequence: CATSELTGDGGELFF.

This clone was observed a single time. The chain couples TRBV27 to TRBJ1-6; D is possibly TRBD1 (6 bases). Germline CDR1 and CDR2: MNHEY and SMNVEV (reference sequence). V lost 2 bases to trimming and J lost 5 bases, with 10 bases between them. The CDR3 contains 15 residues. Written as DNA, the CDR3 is TGTGCCAGCAGTTTAGGGACACTTAATAATTCACCCCTCCACTTT. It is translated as CASSLGTLNNSPLHF.

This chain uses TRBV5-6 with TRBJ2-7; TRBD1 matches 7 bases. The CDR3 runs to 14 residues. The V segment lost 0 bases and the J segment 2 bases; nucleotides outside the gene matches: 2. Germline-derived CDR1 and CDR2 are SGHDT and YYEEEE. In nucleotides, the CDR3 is TGTGCCAGCAGCTTGGCCCAGGGGGCCTACGAGCAGTACTTC. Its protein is CASSLAQGAYEQYF.

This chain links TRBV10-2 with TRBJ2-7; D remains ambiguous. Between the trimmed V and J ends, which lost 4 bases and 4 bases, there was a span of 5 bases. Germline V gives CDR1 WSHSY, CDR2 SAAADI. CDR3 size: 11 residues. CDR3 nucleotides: TGCGCCAGCAGTGGAACTTACGAGCAGTACTTC. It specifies CASSGTYEQYF.

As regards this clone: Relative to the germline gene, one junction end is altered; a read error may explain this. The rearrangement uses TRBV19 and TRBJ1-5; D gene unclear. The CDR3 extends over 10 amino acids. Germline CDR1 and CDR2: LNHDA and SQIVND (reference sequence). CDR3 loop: CATQGPGGPF. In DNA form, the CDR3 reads TGTGCCACTCAAGGGCCCGGCGGGCCTTTT.

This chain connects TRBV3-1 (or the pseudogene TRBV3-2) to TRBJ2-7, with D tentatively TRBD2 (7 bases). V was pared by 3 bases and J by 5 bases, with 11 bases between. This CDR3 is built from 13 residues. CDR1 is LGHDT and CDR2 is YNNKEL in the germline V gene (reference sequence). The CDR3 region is CASSQRGRNEQYF. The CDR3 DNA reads TGTGCCAGCAGCCAGCGGGGGCGAAACGAGCAGTACTTC.

This CDR3 is CASSGSGGHNEQFF. The CDR3 nucleotides are TGCGCCAGCAGCGGTAGCGGGGGGCACAATGAGCAGTTCTTC. The rearrangement links TRBV5-1 to TRBJ2-1; 10 nucleotides line up with TRBD2. The germline gives CDR1 SGHRS, CDR2 YFSETQ. The CDR3 extends over 14 amino acids. After removal of 4 bases from V and 5 bases from J, the junction contained 3 bases not matched to a gene. Together with reference TRBV5-1 and TRBJ2-1, the CDR3 gives the full variable domain: KAGVTQTPRYLIKTRGQQVTLSCSPISGHRSVSWYQQTPGQGLQFLFEYFSETQRNKGNFPGRFSGRQFSNSRSEMNVSTLELGDSALYLCASSGSGGHNEQFFGPGTRLTVL.

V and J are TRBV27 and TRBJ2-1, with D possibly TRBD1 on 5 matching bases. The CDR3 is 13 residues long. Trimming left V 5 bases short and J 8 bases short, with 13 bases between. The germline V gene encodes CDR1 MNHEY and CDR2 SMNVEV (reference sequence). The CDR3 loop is CASSRGEWYEQFF. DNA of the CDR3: TGTGCCAGCAGTAGGGGTGAATGGTATGAGCAGTTCTTC.

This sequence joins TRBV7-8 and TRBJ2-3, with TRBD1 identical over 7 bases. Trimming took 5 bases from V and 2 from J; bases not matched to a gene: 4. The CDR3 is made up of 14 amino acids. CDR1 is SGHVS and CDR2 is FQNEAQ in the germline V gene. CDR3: CASSTGVLTDTQYF. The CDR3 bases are TGTGCCAGCAGCACAGGGGTCCTCACAGATACGCAGTATTTT.

DNA of the CDR3: TGTGCCAGCTCACCCCAAGGAGGGCCGAACACTGAAGCTTTCTTT. It yields the protein CASSPQGGPNTEAFF. V gene TRBV18 combines with J gene TRBJ1-1; unclear D gene. Germline V lookup: CDR1 KGHSH, CDR2 LQKENI. V was pared by 3 bases and J by 1 base, with 12 bases between. This CDR3 has 15 amino acids.

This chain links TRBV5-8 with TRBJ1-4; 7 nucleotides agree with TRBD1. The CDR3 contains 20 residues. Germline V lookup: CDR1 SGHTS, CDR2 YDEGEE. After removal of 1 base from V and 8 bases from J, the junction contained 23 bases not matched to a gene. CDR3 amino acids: CASSLYYVTSSTKTGEKLFF. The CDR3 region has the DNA TGTGCCAGCAGCTTGTACTATGTGACGAGTTCTACTAAGACAGGGGAAAAACTGTTTTTT.

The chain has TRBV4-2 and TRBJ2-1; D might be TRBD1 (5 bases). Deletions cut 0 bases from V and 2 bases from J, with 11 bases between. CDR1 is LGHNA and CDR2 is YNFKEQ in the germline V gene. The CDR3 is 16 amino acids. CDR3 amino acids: CASSQEGQGAYNEQFF. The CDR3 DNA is TGTGCCAGCAGCCAAGAAGGGCAGGGTGCCTACAATGAGCAGTTCTTC.

The CDR3 DNA is TGTGCCAGTAGTATAGGCGTCTTAGGGAGTGATACGCAGTATTTT. This sequence encodes CASSIGVLGSDTQYF. The chain is built from TRBV19 and TRBJ2-3; D possibly corresponds to TRBD2 (5 bases). In germline, CDR1 is LNHDA, CDR2 SQIVND (reference sequence). V shed 1 base and J shed 6 bases, with 14 bases lying between them. The CDR3 covers 15 residues.

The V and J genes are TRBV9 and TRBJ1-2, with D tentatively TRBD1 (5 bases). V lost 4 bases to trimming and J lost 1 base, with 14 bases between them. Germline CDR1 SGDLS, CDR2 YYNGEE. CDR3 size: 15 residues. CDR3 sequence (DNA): TGTGCCAGCAGCCCCGACCCAGGGATTAACTATGGCTACACCTTC. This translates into CASSPDPGINYGYTF. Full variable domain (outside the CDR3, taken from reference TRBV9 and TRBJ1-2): DSGVTQTPKHLITATGQRVTLRCSPRSGDLSVYWYQQSLDQGLQFLIQYYNGEERAKGNILERFSAQQFPDLHSELNLSSLELGDSALYFCASSPDPGINYGYTFGSGTRLTVV.

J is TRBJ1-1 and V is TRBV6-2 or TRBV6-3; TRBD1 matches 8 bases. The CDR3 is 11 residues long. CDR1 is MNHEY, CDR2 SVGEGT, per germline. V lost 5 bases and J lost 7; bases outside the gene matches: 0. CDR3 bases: TGTGCCAGCAGTGACAGGGGTGAAGCTTTCTTT. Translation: CASSDRGEAFF.

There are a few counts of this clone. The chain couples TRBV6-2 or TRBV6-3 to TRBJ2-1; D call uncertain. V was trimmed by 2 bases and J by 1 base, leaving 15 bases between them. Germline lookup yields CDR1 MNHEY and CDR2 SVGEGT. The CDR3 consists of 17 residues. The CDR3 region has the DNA TGTGCCAGCAGTTACGGCCGTCTAGGCAGTTCCTACAATGAGCAGTTCTTC. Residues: CASSYGRLGSSYNEQFF.

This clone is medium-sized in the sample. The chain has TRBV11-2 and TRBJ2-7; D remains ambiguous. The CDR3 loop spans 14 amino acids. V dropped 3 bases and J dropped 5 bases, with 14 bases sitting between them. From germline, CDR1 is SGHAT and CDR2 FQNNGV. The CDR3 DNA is TGTGCCAGCAGCTTGATTCCAGGAATGCACGAGCAGTACTTC. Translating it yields CASSLIPGMHEQYF.

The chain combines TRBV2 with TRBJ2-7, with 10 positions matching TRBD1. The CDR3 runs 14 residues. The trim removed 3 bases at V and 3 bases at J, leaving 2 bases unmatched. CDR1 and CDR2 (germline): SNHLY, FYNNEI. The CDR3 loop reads CASSDGTGDYEQYF. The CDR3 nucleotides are TGTGCCAGCAGTGACGGGACAGGGGACTACGAGCAGTACTTC.

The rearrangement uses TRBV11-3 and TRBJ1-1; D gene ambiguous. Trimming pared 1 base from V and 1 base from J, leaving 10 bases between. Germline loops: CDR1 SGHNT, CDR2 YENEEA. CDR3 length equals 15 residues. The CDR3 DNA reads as TGTGCCAGCAGCTTAGCGGCAGGATCGAACACTGAAGCTTTCTTT. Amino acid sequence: CASSLAAGSNTEAFF.

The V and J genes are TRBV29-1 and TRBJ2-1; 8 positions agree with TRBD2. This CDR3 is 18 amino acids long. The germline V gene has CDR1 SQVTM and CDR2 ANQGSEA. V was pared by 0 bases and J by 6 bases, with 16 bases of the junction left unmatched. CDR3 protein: CSVEDLLAGGGNLNEQFF. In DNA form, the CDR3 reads TGCAGCGTTGAAGATCTTTTAGCCGGGGGGGGTAATCTCAATGAGCAGTTCTTC.

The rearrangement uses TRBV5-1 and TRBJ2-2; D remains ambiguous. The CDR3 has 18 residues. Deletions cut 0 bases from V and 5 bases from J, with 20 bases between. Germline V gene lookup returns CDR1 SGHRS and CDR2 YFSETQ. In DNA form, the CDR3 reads TGCGCCAGCAGCTTGGTCCTGCGTGCCTACCTATCGACCGGGGAGCTGTTTTTT. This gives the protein CASSLVLRAYLSTGELFF.

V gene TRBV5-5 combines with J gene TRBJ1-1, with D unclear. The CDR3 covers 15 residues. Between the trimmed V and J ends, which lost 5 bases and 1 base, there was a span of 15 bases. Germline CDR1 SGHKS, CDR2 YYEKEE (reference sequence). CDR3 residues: CASREAGRSNTEAFF. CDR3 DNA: TGTGCCAGCAGGGAGGCCGGGAGGTCGAACACTGAAGCTTTCTTT. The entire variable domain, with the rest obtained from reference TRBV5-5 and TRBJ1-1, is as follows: DAGVTQSPTHLIKTRGQQVTLRCSPISGHKSVSWYQQVLGQGPQFIFQYYEKEERGRGNFPDRFSARQFPNYSSELNVNALLLGDSALYLCASREAGRSNTEAFFGQGTRLTVV.

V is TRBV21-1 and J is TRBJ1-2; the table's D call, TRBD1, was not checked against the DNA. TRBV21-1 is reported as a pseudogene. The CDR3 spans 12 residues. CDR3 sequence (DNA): TGTGCCGCCTTCGACATTAACTATGGCTACACCTTC. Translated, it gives CAAFDINYGYTF.